Listed here is a single T cell receptor (beta chain). Its antigen remains unidentified. V lost 3 bases and J lost 4; bases outside the gene matches: 4. This CDR3 has 15 residues. Germline V gene lookup returns CDR1 SGDLS and CDR2 YYNGEE. Primers included in the PCR were 60 Vbeta and 13 Jbeta primers. TCRdb keeps only in-frame clones here, not all; method: immunoSEQ multiplex PCR. This table holds approximately 110,000 clones. This specimen comes from a study of cytomegalovirus exposure and HLA in healthy donors. Overall study: The early release's HLA-typed donors yielded approximately 82 million unique TCRs. Findings and limits, study-wide: Previous analysis showed most TCR beta V segments were productive about 87% or about 30% of the time.

Sequencing was done on a sample of PBMCs. The V and J genes are TRBV9 and TRBJ1-4; 9 bases line up with TRBD1. This TCR was sampled from a young man in good health and CMV-seronegative. This CDR3 is CASSARQGGNEKLFF. CDR3 bases: TGTGCCAGCAGCGCAAGACAGGGGGGTAATGAAAAACTGTTTTTT.